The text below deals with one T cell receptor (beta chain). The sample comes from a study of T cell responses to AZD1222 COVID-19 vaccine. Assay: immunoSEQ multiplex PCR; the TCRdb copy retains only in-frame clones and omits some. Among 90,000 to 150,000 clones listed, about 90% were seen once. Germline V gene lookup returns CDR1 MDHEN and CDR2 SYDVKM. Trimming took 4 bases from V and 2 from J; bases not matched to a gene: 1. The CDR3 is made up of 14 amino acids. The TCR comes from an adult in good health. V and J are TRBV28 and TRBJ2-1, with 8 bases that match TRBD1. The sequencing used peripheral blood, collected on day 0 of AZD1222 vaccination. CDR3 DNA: TGTGCCAGCAGTTCGGACAGGGCCTACAATGAGCAGTTCTTC. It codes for CASSSDRAYNEQFF.